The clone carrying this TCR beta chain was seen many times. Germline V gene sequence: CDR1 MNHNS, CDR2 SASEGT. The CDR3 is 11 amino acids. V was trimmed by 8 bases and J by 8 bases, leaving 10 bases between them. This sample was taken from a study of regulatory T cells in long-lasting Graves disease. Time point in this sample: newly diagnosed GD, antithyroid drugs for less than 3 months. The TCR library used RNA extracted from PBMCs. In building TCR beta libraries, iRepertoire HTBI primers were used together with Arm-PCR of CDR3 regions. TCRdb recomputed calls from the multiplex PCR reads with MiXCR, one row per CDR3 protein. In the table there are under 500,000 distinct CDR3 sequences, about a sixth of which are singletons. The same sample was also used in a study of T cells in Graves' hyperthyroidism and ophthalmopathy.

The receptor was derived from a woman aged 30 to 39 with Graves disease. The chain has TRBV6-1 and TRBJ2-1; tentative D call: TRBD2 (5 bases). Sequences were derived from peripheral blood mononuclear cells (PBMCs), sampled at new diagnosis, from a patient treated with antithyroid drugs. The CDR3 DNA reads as TGTGCCAGCTTCGAGGGTTATGAGCAGTTCTTC. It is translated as CASFEGYEQFF.